This is a list of T cell receptor beta chains from one sample in a study of blood T cell repertoires in COVID-19. Assay used: immunoSEQ multiplex PCR; TCRdb lists only in-frame clones, some missing. The table includes approximately 390,000 clones, over 75% detected once. The sequencing input was PBMCs or T cells enriched from blood (not recorded which). All receptors derive from a woman between 35 and 50 years old with acute COVID-19. CDR3s include the opening cysteine and the closing phenylalanine or tryptophan. Each record gives: J gene, clone size, D gene, V gene, CDR3 protein, CDR3 DNA. D genes are given only for firm matches. Expanded clones are given a class, and other clones once, few, many or no size at all.

TRBJ2-7 | NA | TRBD1 | TRBV4-2 | CASRQRQGPYEQYF | TGTGCCAGCAGACAGCGACAGGGACCATACGAGCAGTACTTC
TRBJ1-2 | NA | NA | TRBV19 | CASTNVRQGQGYGYTF | TGTGCCAGTACGAACGTGCGGCAGGGGCAAGGGTATGGCTACACCTTC
TRBJ2-6 | NA | TRBD1 | TRBV30 | CAWTWNRGPFSGANVLTF | TGTGCCTGGACTTGGAACAGGGGGCCCTTCTCTGGGGCCAACGTCCTGACTTTC
TRBJ2-7 | NA | TRBD2 | TRBV13 | CASSLRGSGVYYEQYF | TGTGCCAGCAGCTTAAGGGGAAGCGGGGTGTACTACGAGCAGTACTTC
TRBJ2-7 | NA | NA | TRBV28 | CASSAPGGPYEQYF | TGTGCCAGCAGTGCCCCCGGGGGGCCCTACGAGCAGTACTTC
TRBJ1-5 | NA | TRBD1 | TRBV3-1/TRBV3-2 | CASSQGKGAGQPQHF | TGTGCCAGCAGCCAAGGAAAGGGGGCAGGTCAGCCCCAGCATTTT
TRBJ2-7 | few | NA | TRBV11-2 | CASSFKVFGTYSYEQYF | TGTGCCAGCAGCTTTAAGGTCTTTGGGACATACTCCTACGAGCAGTACTTC
TRBJ2-7 | NA | NA | TRBV5-4 | CASSYDSSPSF | TGTGCCAGCAGCTACGACAGCAGTCCATCCTTC
TRBJ1-1 | NA | TRBD1 | TRBV7-9 | CASSQGGRKNTEAFF | TGTGCCAGCAGCCAGGGGGGCAGGAAGAACACTGAAGCTTTCTTT
TRBJ2-7 | NA | NA | TRBV2 | CASSVFAGPPYEQYF | TGTGCCAGCAGTGTATTCGCGGGTCCTCCCTACGAGCAGTACTTC
TRBJ1-5 | NA | NA | TRBV6-5 | CASSFDRNNQPQHF | TGTGCCAGCAGTTTCGACAGAAACAATCAGCCCCAGCATTTT
TRBJ2-1 | NA | NA | TRBV18 | CASSPRGTDLFNEQFF | TGTGCCAGCTCACCCCGGGGGACAGACCTCTTCAATGAGCAGTTCTTC
TRBJ1-1 | NA | TRBD1 | TRBV30 | CAWSRDRALPIRDGDSNTEAFF | TGTGCCTGGTCCCGGGACAGGGCGCTTCCCATCCGAGATGGAGATTCTAACACTGAAGCTTTCTTT
TRBJ2-2 | NA | TRBD2 | TRBV5-1 | CASSPRGGTGELFF | TGCGCCAGCAGCCCCCGGGGGGGCACCGGGGAGCTGTTTTTT
TRBJ1-3 | NA | NA | TRBV19 | CASRAGELSGNTIYF | TGTGCCAGTAGAGCCGGGGAACTCTCTGGAAACACCATATATTTT
TRBJ2-7 | NA | TRBD2 | TRBV4-1 | CASSHMTSGLAYEQYF | TGCGCCAGCAGCCACATGACTAGCGGGTTAGCCTACGAGCAGTACTTC
TRBJ2-2 | NA | TRBD2 | TRBV11-3 | CASSLVSGLGAGELFF | TGTGCCAGCAGCTTAGTTTCCGGACTAGGCGCCGGGGAGCTGTTTTTT
TRBJ2-5 | NA | NA | TRBV27 | CASRTGGGGETQYF | TGTGCCAGCAGGACGGGGGGCGGCGGGGAGACCCAGTACTTC
TRBJ1-4 | NA | NA | TRBV30 | CAWSVRGGEKLFF | TGTGCCTGGAGTGTACGGGGTGGTGAAAAACTGTTTTTT
TRBJ2-1 | once | NA | TRBV5-6 | CASSLVRDYNEQFF | TGTGCCAGCAGCTTGGTCAGGGACTACAATGAGCAGTTCTTC
TRBJ1-2 | NA | NA | TRBV4-1 | CASSLRDTANYGYTF | TGCGCCAGCAGCCTCCGGGACACGGCTAACTATGGCTACACCTTC